The source of this T cell receptor (beta chain) is a study of beta chain features in type 1 diabetes. Study overall: Similarity in age, gender and cell yields was seen between patients and healthy donors.

In this sample, this clone turned up a few times. No antigen is known for it. Study-level findings and limits: Across all four CD4+ subsets, people with type 1 diabetes showed modestly shorter TCRB CDR3s.

One heparinised blood draw, averaging approximately 0.11 L, came from each donor. Isolation of CD4+ naive, central memory, regulatory and stem cell-like memory cells was achieved by sorting via CD45RO/CCR7/CD25/CD127/CD95/CD27. The sequenced template was cDNA made from the entire isolated RNA. Here immunoSEQ multiplex PCR was the method, and the copy in TCRdb shows in-frame clones only, minus some. The sample lists around 250,000 clones, roughly 13% seen once, with 0.015% to 0.02% in the top ten. The V gene's germline CDR1 is ENHRY and CDR2 SYGVKD. Losses at the gene ends were 2 bases for V and 3 bases for J; bases not matched to a gene: 0. This CDR3 contains 13 residues.

The rearrangement links TRBV10-3 to TRBJ1-2; 7 nucleotides match TRBD1. The sample comprised naive CD4+ T cells from blood. The TCR was taken from a man aged 25-40 years with type 1 diabetes. The CDR3 nucleotides read TGTGCCATCAGTGAGCAGGGGGACTATGGCTACACCTTC. Protein: CAISEQGDYGYTF.